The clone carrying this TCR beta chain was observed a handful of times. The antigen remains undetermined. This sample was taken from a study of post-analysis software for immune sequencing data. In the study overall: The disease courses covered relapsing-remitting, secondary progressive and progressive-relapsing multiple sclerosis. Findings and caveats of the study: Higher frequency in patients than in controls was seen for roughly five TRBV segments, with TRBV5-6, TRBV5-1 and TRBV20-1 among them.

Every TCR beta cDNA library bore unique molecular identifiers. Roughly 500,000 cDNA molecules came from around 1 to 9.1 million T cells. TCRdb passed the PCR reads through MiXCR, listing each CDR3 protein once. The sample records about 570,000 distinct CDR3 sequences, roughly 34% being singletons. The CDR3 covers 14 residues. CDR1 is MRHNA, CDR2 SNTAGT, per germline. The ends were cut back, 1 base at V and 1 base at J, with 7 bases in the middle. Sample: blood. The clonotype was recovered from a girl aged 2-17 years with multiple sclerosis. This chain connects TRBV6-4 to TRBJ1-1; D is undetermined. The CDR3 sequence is CASSDYPTNTEAFF. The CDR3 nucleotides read TGTGCCAGCAGTGACTACCCGACGAACACTGAAGCTTTCTTT.